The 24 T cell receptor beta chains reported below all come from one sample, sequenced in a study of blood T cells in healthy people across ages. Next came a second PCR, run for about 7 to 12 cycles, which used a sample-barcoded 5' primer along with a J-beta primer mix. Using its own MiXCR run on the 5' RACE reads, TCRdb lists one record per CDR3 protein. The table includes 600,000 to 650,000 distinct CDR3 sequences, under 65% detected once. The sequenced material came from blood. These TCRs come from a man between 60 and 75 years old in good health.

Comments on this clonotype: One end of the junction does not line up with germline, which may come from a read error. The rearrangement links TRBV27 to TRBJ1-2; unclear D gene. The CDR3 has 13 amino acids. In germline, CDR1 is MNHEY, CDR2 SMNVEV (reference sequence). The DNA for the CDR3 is TGTGCCAGCAGGGACTTAGACAACTATAGCTACACCTTC. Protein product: CASRDLDNYSYTF.

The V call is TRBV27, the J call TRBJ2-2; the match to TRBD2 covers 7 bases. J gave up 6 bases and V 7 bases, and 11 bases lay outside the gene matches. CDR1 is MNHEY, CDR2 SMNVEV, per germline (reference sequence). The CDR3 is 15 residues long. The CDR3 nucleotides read TGTGCCAGCATCCAAAGCGGGGCTTCTCCCGGGGAGCTGTTTTTT. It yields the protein CASIQSGASPGELFF.

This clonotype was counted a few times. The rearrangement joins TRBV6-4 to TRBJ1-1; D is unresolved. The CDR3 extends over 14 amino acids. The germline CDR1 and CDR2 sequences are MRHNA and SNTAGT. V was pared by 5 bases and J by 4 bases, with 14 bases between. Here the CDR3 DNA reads TGTGCCAGCAGTCCCCGGGTGGGGAGCACTGAAGCTTTCTTT. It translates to CASSPRVGSTEAFF.

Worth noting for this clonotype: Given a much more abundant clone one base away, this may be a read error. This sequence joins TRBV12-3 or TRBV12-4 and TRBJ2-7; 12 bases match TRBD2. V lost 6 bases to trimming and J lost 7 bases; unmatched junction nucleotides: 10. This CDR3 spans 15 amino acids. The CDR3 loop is CASSPSGGAYNEQYF. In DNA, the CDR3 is TGTGCCAGCAGCCCTAGCGGGGGGGCCTATAATGAGCAGTACTTC.

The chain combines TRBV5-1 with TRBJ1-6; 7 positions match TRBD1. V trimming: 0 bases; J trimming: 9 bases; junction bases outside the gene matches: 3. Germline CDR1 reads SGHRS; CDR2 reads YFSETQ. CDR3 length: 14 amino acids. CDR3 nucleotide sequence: TGCGCCAGCAGCTTGGGGGACAGTCGTTCACCCCTCCACTTT. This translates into CASSLGDSRSPLHF.

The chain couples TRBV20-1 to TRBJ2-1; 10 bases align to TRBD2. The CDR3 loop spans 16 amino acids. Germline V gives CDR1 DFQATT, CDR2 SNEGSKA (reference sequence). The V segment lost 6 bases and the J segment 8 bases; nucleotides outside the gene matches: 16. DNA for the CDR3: TGCAGTGCCAGGGCGATAAGCGGGGGGGCTTTGGATGAGCAGTTCTTC. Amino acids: CSARAISGGALDEQFF.

CDR3 in DNA: TGCGCCAGCGCAGGGGGCTCGACCAATGGCTACACCTTC. It codes for CASAGGSTNGYTF. The J gene is TRBJ1-2, the V gene TRBV5-1, with TRBD1 matching over 8 bases. This CDR3 has 13 amino acids. Trimming cost V 7 bases and J 6 bases; bases outside gene matches: 8. CDR1 is SGHRS and CDR2 is YFSETQ in the germline V gene. Supplemented by reference TRBV5-1 and TRBJ1-2, the full variable domain reads KAGVTQTPRYLIKTRGQQVTLSCSPISGHRSVSWYQQTPGQGLQFLFEYFSETQRNKGNFPGRFSGRQFSNSRSEMNVSTLELGDSALYLCASAGGSTNGYTFGSGTRLTVV.

As DNA, the CDR3 is TGCGCCAGCAGCTTGGGACAGCGGAAAGAGACCCAGTACTTC. Its translation is CASSLGQRKETQYF. The rearrangement uses TRBV5-1 and TRBJ2-5; D is possibly TRBD1 or TRBD2 (5 bases each). Per germline, CDR1 SGHRS and CDR2 YFSETQ. The CDR3 runs to 14 residues. The ends were cut back, 0 bases at V and 3 bases at J, with 9 bases in the middle.

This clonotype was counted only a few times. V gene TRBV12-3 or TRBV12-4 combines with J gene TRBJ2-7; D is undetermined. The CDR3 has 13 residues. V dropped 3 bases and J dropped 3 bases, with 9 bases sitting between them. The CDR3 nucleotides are TGTGCCAGCAGTTTGGGGATGGGCTACGAGCAGTACTTC. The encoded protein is CASSLGMGYEQYF.

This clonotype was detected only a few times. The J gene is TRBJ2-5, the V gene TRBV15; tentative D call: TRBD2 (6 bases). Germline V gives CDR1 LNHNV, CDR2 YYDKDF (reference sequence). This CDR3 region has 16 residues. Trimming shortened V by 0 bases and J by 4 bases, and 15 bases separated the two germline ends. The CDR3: CATSRDSTGLPETQYF. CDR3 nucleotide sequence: TGTGCCACCAGCAGAGATTCTACGGGACTCCCAGAGACCCAGTACTTC.

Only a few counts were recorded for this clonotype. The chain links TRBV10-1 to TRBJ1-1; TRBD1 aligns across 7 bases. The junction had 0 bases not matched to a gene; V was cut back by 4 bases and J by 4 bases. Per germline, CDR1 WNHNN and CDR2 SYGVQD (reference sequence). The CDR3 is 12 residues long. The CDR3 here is CASSAGGTEAFF. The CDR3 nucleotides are TGCGCCAGCAGTGCAGGGGGCACTGAAGCTTTCTTT.

CDR3 sequence reads: CASSLSGGAPEAFF. The DNA of the CDR3 is TGCGCCAGCAGCTTGTCCGGGGGCGCCCCTGAAGCTTTCTTT. The gene calls are TRBV5-1 and TRBJ1-1, with a tentative D call TRBD1 (6 bases). The CDR3 has 14 residues. V lost 1 base and J lost 6, with 13 bases in between. Germline assignment: CDR1 SGHRS and CDR2 YFSETQ.

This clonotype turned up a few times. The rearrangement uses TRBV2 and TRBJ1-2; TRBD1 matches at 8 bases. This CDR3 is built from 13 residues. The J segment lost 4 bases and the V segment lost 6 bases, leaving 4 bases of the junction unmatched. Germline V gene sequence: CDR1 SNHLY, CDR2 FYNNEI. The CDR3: CASRDRASYGYTF. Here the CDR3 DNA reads TGTGCCAGCAGGGACAGGGCGAGCTATGGCTACACCTTC. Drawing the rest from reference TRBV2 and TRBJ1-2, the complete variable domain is EPEVTQTPSHQVTQMGQEVILRCVPISNHLYFYWYRQILGQKVEFLVSFYNNEISEKSEIFDDQFSVERPDGSNFTLKIRSTKLEDSAMYFCASRDRASYGYTFGSGTRLTVV.

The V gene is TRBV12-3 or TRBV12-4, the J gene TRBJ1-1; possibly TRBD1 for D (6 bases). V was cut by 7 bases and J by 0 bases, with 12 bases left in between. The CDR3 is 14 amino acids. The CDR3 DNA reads TGTGCCAGCACCCGGGGACAAGTGAACACTGAAGCTTTCTTT. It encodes CASTRGQVNTEAFF.

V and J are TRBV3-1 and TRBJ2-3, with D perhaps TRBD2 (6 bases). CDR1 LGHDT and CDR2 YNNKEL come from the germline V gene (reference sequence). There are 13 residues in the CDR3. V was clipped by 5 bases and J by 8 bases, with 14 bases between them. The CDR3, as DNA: TGTGCCAGCAGCGTTAGCGGCTGGGGTACGCAGTATTTT. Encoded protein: CASSVSGWGTQYF.

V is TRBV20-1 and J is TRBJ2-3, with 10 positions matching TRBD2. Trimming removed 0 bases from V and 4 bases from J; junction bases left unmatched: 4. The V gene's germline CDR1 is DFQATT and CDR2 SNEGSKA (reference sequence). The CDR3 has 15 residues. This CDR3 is CSAREASGGPDTQYF. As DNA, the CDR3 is TGCAGTGCTAGAGAGGCTAGCGGGGGACCAGATACGCAGTATTTT.

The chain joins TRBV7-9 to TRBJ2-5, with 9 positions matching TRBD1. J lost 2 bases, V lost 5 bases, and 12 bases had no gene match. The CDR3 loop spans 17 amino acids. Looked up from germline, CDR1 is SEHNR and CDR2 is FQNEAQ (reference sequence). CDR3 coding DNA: TGTGCCAGCAGCAGAGGACAGGGGCTCGGGGGGCAAGAGACCCAGTACTTC. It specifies CASSRGQGLGGQETQYF.

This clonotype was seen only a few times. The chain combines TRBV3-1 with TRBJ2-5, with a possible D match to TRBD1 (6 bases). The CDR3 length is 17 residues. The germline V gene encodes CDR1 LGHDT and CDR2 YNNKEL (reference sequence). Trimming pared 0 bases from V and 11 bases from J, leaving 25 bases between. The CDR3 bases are TGTGCCAGCAGCCAAGATCTGGCGACAGGTGGATATTCGAAACAGTACTTC. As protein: CASSQDLATGGYSKQYF.

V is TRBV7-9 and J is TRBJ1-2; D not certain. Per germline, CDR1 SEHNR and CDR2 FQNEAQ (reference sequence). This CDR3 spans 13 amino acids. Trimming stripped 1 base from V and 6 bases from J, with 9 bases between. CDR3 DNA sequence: TGTGCCAGCAGCTTAGGGGGATTTGATGGCTACACCTTC. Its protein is CASSLGGFDGYTF.

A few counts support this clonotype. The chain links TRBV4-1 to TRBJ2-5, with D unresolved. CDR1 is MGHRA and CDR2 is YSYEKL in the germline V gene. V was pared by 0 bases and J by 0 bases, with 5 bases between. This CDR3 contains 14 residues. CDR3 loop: CASSQDTDQETQYF. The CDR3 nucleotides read TGCGCCAGCAGCCAAGATACAGACCAAGAGACCCAGTACTTC.

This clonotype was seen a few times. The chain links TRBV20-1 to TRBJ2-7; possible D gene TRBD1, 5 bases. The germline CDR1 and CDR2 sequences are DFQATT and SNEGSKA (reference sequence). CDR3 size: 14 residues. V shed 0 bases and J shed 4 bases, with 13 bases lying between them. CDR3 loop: CSARDDPGRYEQYF. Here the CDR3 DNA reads TGCAGTGCTAGAGATGACCCAGGGCGTTACGAGCAGTACTTC.

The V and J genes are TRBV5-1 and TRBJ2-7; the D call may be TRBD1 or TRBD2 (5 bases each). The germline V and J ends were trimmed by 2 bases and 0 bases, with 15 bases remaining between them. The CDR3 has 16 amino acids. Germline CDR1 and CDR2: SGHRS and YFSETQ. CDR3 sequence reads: CASSFGPMGDSYEQYF. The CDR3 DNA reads TGCGCCAGCAGCTTTGGACCTATGGGGGACTCCTACGAGCAGTACTTC.

CDR3 nucleotides: TGTGCCAGCAGTCAACCGGGACAGGGAAGTAGGGGCTACACCTTC. Encoded protein: CASSQPGQGSRGYTF. The chain recombines TRBV12-3 or TRBV12-4 with TRBJ1-2, with 9 bases identical to TRBD1. Trimming cost V 5 bases and J 8 bases; bases outside gene matches: 12. CDR3 size: 15 residues.

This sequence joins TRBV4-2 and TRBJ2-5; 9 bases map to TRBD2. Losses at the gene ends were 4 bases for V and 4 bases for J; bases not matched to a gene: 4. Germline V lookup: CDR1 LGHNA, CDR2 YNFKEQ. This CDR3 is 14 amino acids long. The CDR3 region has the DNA TGTGCCAGCAGCCCCGCGGGGGGGCTAGAGACCCAGTACTTC. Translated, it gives CASSPAGGLETQYF.